The 10 T cell receptor beta chains below come from one sample, sequenced in a study of shared clonotypes between healthy human individuals. TCRdb's table, derived via immunoSEQ multiplex PCR, lists solely in-frame clones and lacks some. The data contain some 800,000 clones, 80% to 95% of them seen just once; the ten biggest clones take up less than 25%. Terminally differentiated effector memory CD45RA+ cells were left out of the naive CD8 fraction, which was CD45RO-negative and positively selected for CCR7. The sequenced sample was naive CD8+ T cells sorted from blood. These receptors all stem from a man younger than 45 in good health.

Notes on this clone: One end of the junction varies from germline; a read error may be responsible. This chain connects TRBV7-7 to TRBJ2-7; D perhaps matches TRBD2 (6 bases). The germline gives CDR1 SSHAT, CDR2 FNYEAQ (reference sequence). There are 13 residues in the CDR3. The CDR3 loop is CASSLAEGWEQYF. The CDR3 nucleotides are TGTGCTAGCAGCTTAGCGGAGGGTTGGGAGCAGTACTTC.

This clone was found once. The rearrangement uses TRBV2 and TRBJ1-2; weak D call: TRBD1 (6 bases). Trimming shortened V by 3 bases and J by 5 bases, and 7 bases separated the two germline ends. The CDR3 covers 12 residues. Germline V gives CDR1 SNHLY, CDR2 FYNNEI. The CDR3 bases are TGTGCCAGCAGTGACAGGGGTTATGGCTACACCTTC. Encoded protein: CASSDRGYGYTF.

The gene calls are TRBV7-3 and TRBJ2-2; 11 bases agree with TRBD1. The V gene's germline CDR1 is SGHTA and CDR2 FQGTGA. The CDR3 is made up of 16 amino acids. The J segment lost 6 bases and the V segment lost 5 bases, leaving 8 bases of the junction unmatched. This chain's CDR3 is CASSPGQGAFAGELFF. Written as DNA, the CDR3 is TGTGCCAGCAGCCCCGGACAGGGGGCGTTTGCCGGGGAGCTGTTTTTT.

This clone was observed a handful of times. The V and J genes are TRBV6-5 and TRBJ1-1, with D unresolved. The V and J ends lost 3 bases and 1 base respectively, with 9 bases between them. The CDR3 has 14 amino acids. CDR1 MNHEY and CDR2 SVGAGI come from the germline V gene. DNA of the CDR3: TGTGCCAGCAGTTATGGGGAAACGAACACTGAAGCTTTCTTT. Translating it yields CASSYGETNTEAFF.

The rearrangement uses TRBV19 and TRBJ2-7; D is possibly TRBD1 (6 bases). Germline V gene lookup returns CDR1 LNHDA and CDR2 SQIVND (reference sequence). The CDR3 sequence is 13 residues long. Trimming took 5 bases from V and 3 from J, leaving 11 bases between them. CDR3 loop: CASSLTGNYEQYF. CDR3 DNA: TGTGCCAGTAGTCTGACAGGAAACTACGAGCAGTACTTC.

On this clone itself: The sample contains more than one DNA sequence encoding this CDR3. This chain connects TRBV28 to TRBJ2-7, with D possibly being TRBD2 (5 bases). Trimming shortened V by 4 bases and J by 3 bases, and 7 bases separated the two germline ends. Germline CDR1 reads MDHEN; CDR2 reads SYDVKM. CDR3 length equals 12 residues. The CDR3 bases are TGTGCCAGCAGTTCGGGGAGCTACGAGCAGTACTTC. It is translated as CASSSGSYEQYF.

The V and J genes are TRBV7-9 and TRBJ1-1; 10 nucleotides line up with TRBD1. J gave up 0 bases and V 2 bases, and 12 bases lay outside the gene matches. Germline CDR1 and CDR2: SEHNR and FQNEAQ (reference sequence). This CDR3 region has 19 residues. CDR3 in amino acids: CASSLWSGTGEYMNTEAFF. CDR3 nucleotide sequence: TGTGCCAGCAGCTTATGGTCCGGGACAGGGGAATACATGAACACTGAAGCTTTCTTT.

The rearrangement joins TRBV4-1 to TRBJ1-5; D is unresolved. V dropped 0 bases and J dropped 1 base, with 10 bases sitting between them. Germline V lookup: CDR1 MGHRA, CDR2 YSYEKL. This CDR3 comprises 16 residues. CDR3 amino acids: CASSQEPIWSNQPQHF. As DNA, the CDR3 is TGCGCCAGCAGCCAAGAACCAATCTGGAGCAATCAGCCCCAGCATTTT.

V and J are TRBV7-9 and TRBJ2-1, with D uncertain. Trimming took 1 base from V and 12 from J, leaving 7 bases between them. The germline CDR1 and CDR2 sequences are SEHNR and FQNEAQ (reference sequence). CDR3 length equals 11 residues. The CDR3 DNA reads as TGTGCCAGCAGCTTAGGGGTTTTGCAGTTCTTC. Its protein product is CASSLGVLQFF.

The CDR3 is CASSYPAGGTDTQYF. Here the CDR3 DNA reads TGTGCCAGCAGTTACCCGGCAGGGGGTACAGATACGCAGTATTTT. This chain joins TRBV6-6 and TRBJ2-3; TRBD1 aligns across 7 bases. Germline V gene sequence: CDR1 MNHNY, CDR2 SVGAGI (reference sequence). The CDR3 runs to 15 residues. The ends lost 2 bases at V and 3 bases at J; junction bases unmatched: 5.